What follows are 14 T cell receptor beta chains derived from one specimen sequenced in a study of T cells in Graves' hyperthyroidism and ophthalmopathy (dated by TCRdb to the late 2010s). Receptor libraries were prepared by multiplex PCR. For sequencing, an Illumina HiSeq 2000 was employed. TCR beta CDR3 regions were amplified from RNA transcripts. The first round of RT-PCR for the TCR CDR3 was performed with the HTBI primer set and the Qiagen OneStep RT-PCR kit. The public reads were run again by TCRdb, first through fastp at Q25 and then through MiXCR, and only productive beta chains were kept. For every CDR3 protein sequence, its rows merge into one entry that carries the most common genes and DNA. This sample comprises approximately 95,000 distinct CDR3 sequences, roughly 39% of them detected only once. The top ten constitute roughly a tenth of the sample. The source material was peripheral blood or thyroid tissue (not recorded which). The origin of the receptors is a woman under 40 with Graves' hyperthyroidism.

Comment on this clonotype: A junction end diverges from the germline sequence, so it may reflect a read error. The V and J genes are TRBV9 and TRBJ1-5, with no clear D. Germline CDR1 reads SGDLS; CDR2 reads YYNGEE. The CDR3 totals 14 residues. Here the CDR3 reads CAISVGMGNQPQHF. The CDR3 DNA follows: TGTGCCATCAGCGTAGGGATGGGCAATCAGCCCCAGCATTTT.

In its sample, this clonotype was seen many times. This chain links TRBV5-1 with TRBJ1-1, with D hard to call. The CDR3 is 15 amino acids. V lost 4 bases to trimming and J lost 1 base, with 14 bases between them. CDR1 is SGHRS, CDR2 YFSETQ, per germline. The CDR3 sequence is CASSLYSDGNTEAFF. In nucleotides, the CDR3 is TGCGCCAGCAGCCTTTACTCGGACGGGAACACTGAAGCTTTCTTT.

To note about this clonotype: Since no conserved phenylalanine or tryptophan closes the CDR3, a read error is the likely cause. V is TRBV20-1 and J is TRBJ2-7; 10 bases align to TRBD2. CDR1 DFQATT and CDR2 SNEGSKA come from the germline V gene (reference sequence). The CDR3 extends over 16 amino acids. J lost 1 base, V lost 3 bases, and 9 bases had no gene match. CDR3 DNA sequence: TGCAGTGCTAGGCGGCTAGCGGGAGCGATATCCTACGAGCAGTACTCC. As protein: CSARRLAGAISYEQYS.

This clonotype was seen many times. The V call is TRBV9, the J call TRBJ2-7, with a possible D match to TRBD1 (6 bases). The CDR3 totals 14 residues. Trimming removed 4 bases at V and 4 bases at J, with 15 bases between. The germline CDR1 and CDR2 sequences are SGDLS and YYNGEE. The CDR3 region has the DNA TGTGCCAGCAGCCCACGACAGGACCTATACGAGCAGTACTTC. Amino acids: CASSPRQDLYEQYF.

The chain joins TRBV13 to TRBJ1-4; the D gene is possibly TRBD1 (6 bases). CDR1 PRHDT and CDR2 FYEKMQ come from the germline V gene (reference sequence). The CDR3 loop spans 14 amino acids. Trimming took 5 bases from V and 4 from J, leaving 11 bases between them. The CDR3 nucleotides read TGTGCCAGCAGCGAACGGACAGTTAATGAAAAACTGTTTTTT. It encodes CASSERTVNEKLFF.

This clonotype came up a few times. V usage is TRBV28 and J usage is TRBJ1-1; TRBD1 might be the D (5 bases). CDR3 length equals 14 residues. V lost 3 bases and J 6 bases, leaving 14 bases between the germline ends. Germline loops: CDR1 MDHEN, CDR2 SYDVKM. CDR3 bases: TGTGCCAGCAGTTTTGAGCTGGGGCGATCTGAAGCTTTCTTT. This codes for CASSFELGRSEAFF.

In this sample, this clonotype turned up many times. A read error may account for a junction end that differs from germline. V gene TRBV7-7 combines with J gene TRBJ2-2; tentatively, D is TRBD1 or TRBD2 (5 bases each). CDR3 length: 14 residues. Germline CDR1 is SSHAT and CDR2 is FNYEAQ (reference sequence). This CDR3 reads CASSLSGPAGELFF. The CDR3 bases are TGTGCTAGCAGCTTATCGGGGCCTGCCGGGGAGCTGTTTTTT.

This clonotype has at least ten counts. In DNA form, the CDR3 reads TGTGCCAGCAGTTTACAGCGGGAGGGGACCCAGTACTTC. Residues: CASSLQREGTQYF. The genes are TRBV12-3 or TRBV12-4 and TRBJ2-5, with 10 bases matching TRBD2. This CDR3 contains 13 residues. V lost 2 bases to trimming and J lost 7 bases; unmatched junction nucleotides: 1.

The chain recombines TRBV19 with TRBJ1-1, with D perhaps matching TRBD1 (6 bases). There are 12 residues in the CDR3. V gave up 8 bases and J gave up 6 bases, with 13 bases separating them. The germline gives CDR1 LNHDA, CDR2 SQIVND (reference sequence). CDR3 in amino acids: CASATGLAEAFF. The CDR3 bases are TGTGCCAGTGCAACAGGGCTTGCTGAAGCTTTCTTT.

The CDR3 DNA is TGTGCCAGCAGTCCCGGGACAGGGGATATCGGGGAGCTGTTTTTT. This gives the protein CASSPGTGDIGELFF. The rearrangement uses TRBV28 and TRBJ2-2, with 10 bases aligning to TRBD1. After removal of 5 bases from V and 7 bases from J, the junction contained 7 bases not matched to a gene. CDR3 length equals 15 residues. The germline V gene has CDR1 MDHEN and CDR2 SYDVKM.

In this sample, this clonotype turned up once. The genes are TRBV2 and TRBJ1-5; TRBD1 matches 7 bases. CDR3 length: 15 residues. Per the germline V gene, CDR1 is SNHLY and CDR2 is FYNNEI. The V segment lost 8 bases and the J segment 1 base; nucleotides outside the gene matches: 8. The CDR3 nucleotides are TGTGCCAGCGGATGGGTGACAGGGAGCAATCAGCCCCAGCATTTT. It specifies CASGWVTGSNQPQHF.

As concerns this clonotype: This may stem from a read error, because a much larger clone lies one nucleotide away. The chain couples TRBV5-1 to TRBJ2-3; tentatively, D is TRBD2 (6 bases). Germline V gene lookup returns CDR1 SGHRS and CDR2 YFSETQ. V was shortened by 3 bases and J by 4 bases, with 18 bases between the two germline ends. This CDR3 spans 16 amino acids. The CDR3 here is CASSWGGGGKADTQYF. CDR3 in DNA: TGCGCCAGCAGCTGGGGCGGCGGAGGGAAAGCAGATACGCAGTATTTT.

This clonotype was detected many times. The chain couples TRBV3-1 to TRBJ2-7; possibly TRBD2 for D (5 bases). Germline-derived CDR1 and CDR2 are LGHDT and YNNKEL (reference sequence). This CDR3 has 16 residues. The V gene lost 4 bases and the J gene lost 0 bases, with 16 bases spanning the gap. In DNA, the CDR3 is TGTGCCAGCAGCCCGCAAGTAGCGTCTAGCTCCTACGAGCAGTACTTC. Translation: CASSPQVASSSYEQYF.

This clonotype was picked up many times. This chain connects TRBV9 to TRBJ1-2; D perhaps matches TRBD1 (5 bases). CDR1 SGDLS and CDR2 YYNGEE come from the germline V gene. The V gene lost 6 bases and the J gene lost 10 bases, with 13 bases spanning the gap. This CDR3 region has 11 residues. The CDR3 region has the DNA TGTGCCAGCACCTACGGGGGGGACTACACCTTC. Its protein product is CASTYGGDYTF. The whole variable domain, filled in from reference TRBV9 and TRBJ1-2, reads DSGVTQTPKHLITATGQRVTLRCSPRSGDLSVYWYQQSLDQGLQFLIQYYNGEERAKGNILERFSAQQFPDLHSELNLSSLELGDSALYFCASTYGGDYTFGSGTRLTVV.